One sample yielded the 12 T cell receptor beta chains listed below, sequenced in a study of metastatic and nonmetastatic thyroid tumors. All patients reached thyroid surgery having received no treatment beforehand. TCRdb re-called the PCR reads through MiXCR. Found here are approximately 38,000 clones, about 15% of them singletons; the top ten hold more than 9%. The sequenced sample was tumor tissue. All receptors come from a female donor with papillary thyroid cancer or a benign thyroid nodule (not recorded which). Some clones in this sample may be carry-over from other donors' samples.

In this sample, this clone turned up many times. This chain uses TRBV30 with TRBJ1-6; D is unclear. Trimming took 3 bases from V and 8 from J, leaving 11 bases between them. The length of the CDR3 is 13 residues. CDR1 GTSNPN and CDR2 SVGIG come from the germline V gene (reference sequence). The CDR3 sequence: CAWRANRDSPLHF. CDR3 sequence (DNA): TGTGCCTGGAGGGCCAATAGGGATTCACCCCTCCACTTT. The whole variable domain, remainder taken from reference TRBV30 and TRBJ1-6, is SQTIHQWPATLVQPVGSPLSLECTVEGTSNPNLYWYRQAAGRGLQLLFYSVGIGQISSEVPQNLSASRPQDRQFILSSKKLLLSDSGFYLCAWRANRDSPLHFGNGTRLTVT.

There are many counts of this clone. The junction departs from the called germline gene at one end, perhaps through a read error. The rearrangement uses TRBV11-2 and TRBJ2-5; D not certain. CDR3 length: 13 residues. Germline V gene data show CDR1 as SGHAT and CDR2 as FQNNGV. Written as DNA, the CDR3 is TGTGCCAGCAGCTTCTCGCGGACCGCCGTTCCCTTCTTC. Protein: CASSFSRTAVPFF.

This clone was seen ten or more times. At the DNA level, this CDR3 is encoded by other sequences in the same sample as well. The gene calls are TRBV20-1 and TRBJ2-1; TRBD2 agrees at 8 bases. Germline V lookup: CDR1 DFQATT, CDR2 SNEGSKA (reference sequence). J was trimmed by 0 bases and V by 6 bases; bases with no gene match: 4. The CDR3 has 14 residues. The CDR3 spells CSARSGSSYNEQFF. CDR3 bases: TGCAGTGCCAGAAGCGGGAGCTCCTACAATGAGCAGTTCTTC.

This clone came up many times. This chain's CDR3 is CASSFSSGSREQYF. The CDR3 coding sequence is TGTGCCAGCAGCTTCTCTAGCGGGAGTCGCGAGCAGTACTTC. The chain couples TRBV13 to TRBJ2-7, with 10 bases identical to TRBD2. CDR1 is PRHDT, CDR2 FYEKMQ, per germline (reference sequence). J gave up 6 bases and V 3 bases, and 5 bases lay outside the gene matches. The CDR3 loop spans 14 amino acids.

This clone has a count of ten or more. The chain employs TRBV7-8 and TRBJ2-7; D remains ambiguous. This CDR3 is 16 amino acids long. The V and J ends lost 4 bases and 0 bases respectively, with 16 bases between them. Germline V gene sequence: CDR1 SGHVS, CDR2 FQNEAQ. Here the CDR3 DNA reads TGTGCCAGCAGCTCGCCACCTGTGGGCCGCTCCTACGAGCAGTACTTC. This gives the protein CASSSPPVGRSYEQYF.

There are many counts of this clone. The genes are TRBV6-5 and TRBJ1-6, with unresolved D. Trimming left V 2 bases short and J 7 bases short, with 18 bases between. CDR1 and CDR2 (germline): MNHEY, SVGAGI. This CDR3 is 17 amino acids long. Here the CDR3 reads CASSYTIRGSRNSPLHF. The CDR3 nucleotides read TGTGCCAGCAGTTACACAATCAGAGGGAGCCGAAATTCACCCCTCCACTTT.

This clone was found many times. Other DNA sequences within the sample encode an identical CDR3. The chain is built from TRBV2 and TRBJ2-7; the D is unclear. The CDR3 totals 11 residues. The V and J ends lost 8 bases and 6 bases respectively, with 11 bases between them. Per the germline V gene, CDR1 is SNHLY and CDR2 is FYNNEI. Written as DNA, the CDR3 is TGTGCCAGCTTCCTTGGCCGCGAGCAGTACTTC. Its translation is CASFLGREQYF.

This clone was counted ten times or more. V and J are TRBV20-1 and TRBJ1-2, with D tentatively TRBD1 (6 bases). This CDR3 spans 14 amino acids. Germline lookup yields CDR1 DFQATT and CDR2 SNEGSKA (reference sequence). V was pared by 0 bases and J by 8 bases, with 16 bases between. The CDR3 sequence: CSARDLNRAGGYTF. DNA for the CDR3: TGCAGTGCTAGAGATTTAAACAGGGCAGGGGGCTACACCTTC.

In its sample, this clone was seen a few times. This specimen includes other DNA sequences encoding the same CDR3. In nucleotides, the CDR3 is TGCAGTGCCTCTGGTGGACAGGGCCAGCGAGGCGGCAATCAGCCCCAGCATTTT. Protein: CSASGGQGQRGGNQPQHF. The V call is TRBV20-1, the J call TRBJ1-5; 8 bases line up with TRBD1. The junction had 18 bases not matched to a gene; V was cut back by 6 bases and J by 2 bases. Germline V gives CDR1 DFQATT, CDR2 SNEGSKA (reference sequence). CDR3 length: 18 residues.

This clone was detected ten times or more. A clone one base away is much larger, so this may be a read error. The chain combines TRBV19 with TRBJ1-1; D is undetermined. Trimming took off 8 bases at V and 6 bases at J, with 16 bases between the two ends. Germline CDR1 LNHDA, CDR2 SQIVND (reference sequence). CDR3 length equals 13 residues. CDR3 loop: CASVNLGQPEAFF. The CDR3 DNA is TGTGCCAGTGTCAACCTTGGGCAGCCTGAAGCTTTCTTT.

This clone occurred many times. The chain is built from TRBV7-9 and TRBJ2-6; D may be TRBD1 (5 bases). Germline assignment: CDR1 SEHNR and CDR2 FQNEAQ (reference sequence). V was clipped by 5 bases and J by 6 bases, with 14 bases between them. The CDR3 loop spans 15 amino acids. The CDR3, as DNA: TGTGCCAGCAGCCTACAGGTTCCTGAGGCCAACGTCCTGACTTTC. This sequence encodes CASSLQVPEANVLTF.

This clone was picked up many times. The J gene is TRBJ2-3, the V gene TRBV11-2; 9 bases line up with TRBD1. Per germline, CDR1 SGHAT and CDR2 FQNNGV. V shed 5 bases and J 4 bases; nucleotides not matched to a gene: 4. The CDR3 spans 14 residues. The DNA of the CDR3 is TGTGCCAGCAGCCGAAGACAGGGGGCAGATACGCAGTATTTT. This translates into CASSRRQGADTQYF.